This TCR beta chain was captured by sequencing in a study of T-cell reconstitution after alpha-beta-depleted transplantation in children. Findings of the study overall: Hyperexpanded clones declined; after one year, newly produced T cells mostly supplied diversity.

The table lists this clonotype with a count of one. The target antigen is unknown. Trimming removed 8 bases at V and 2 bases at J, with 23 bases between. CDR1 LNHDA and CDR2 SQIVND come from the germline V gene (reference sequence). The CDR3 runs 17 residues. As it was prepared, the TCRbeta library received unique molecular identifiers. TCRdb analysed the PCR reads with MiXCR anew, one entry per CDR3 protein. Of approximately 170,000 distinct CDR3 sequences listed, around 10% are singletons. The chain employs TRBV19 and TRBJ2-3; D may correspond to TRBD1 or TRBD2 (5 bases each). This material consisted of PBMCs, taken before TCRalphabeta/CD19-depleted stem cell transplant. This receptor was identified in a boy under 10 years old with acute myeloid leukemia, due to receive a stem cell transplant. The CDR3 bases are TGTGCCAGTCGAGACGAGGGGTCGGGGCTTTCCACAGATACGCAGTATTTT. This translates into CASRDEGSGLSTDTQYF.